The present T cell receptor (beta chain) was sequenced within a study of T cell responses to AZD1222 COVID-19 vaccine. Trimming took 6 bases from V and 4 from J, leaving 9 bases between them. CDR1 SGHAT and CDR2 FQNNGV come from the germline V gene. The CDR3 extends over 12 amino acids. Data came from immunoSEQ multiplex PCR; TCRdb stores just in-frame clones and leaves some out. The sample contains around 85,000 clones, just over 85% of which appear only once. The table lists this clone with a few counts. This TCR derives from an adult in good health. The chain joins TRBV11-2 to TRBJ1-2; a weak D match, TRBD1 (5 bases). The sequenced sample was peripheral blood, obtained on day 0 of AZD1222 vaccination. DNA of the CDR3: TGTGCCAGCAGGGGGCTTGGCTATGGCTACACCTTC. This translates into CASRGLGYGYTF.